Listed below are T cell receptor beta chains from one sample, sequenced in a study of T cells in Graves' hyperthyroidism and ophthalmopathy. TCRdb reanalysed the multiplex PCR reads using MiXCR and keeps one entry per CDR3 protein. The sample contains some 490,000 distinct CDR3 sequences, around a fifth of which appear only once. Sequenced material: blood. The receptor set was obtained from a woman in her 70s with Graves' ophthalmopathy. CDR3s include the opening cysteine and the closing phenylalanine or tryptophan. The order of the fields is J gene, V gene, CDR3 protein.

J gene: TRBJ2-1
V gene: TRBV19
CDR3 protein: CASSIFPGGYNEQFF

J gene: TRBJ2-7
V gene: TRBV10-3
CDR3 protein: CAIRGSGSQSVYEQYF

J gene: TRBJ1-3
V gene: TRBV6-1
CDR3 protein: CASSEVTAISGNTIYF

J gene: TRBJ2-3
V gene: TRBV13
CDR3 protein: CASSSASGSTDTQYF

J gene: TRBJ2-2
V gene: TRBV2
CDR3 protein: CASSGNRGRQTGELFF

J gene: TRBJ1-3
V gene: TRBV20-1
CDR3 protein: CSAPEGGTGNTIYF

J gene: TRBJ2-1
V gene: TRBV19
CDR3 protein: CASSNYRDEQFF

J gene: TRBJ1-5
V gene: TRBV2
CDR3 protein: CASSEERGNGQPQHF

J gene: TRBJ2-1
V gene: TRBV5-1
CDR3 protein: CASSLAGALNNEQFF

J gene: TRBJ1-5
V gene: TRBV19
CDR3 protein: CATSQYSNQPQHF

J gene: TRBJ2-1
V gene: TRBV20-1
CDR3 protein: CSARDTAHEQFF

J gene: TRBJ1-4
V gene: TRBV6-4
CDR3 protein: CASSGHATNEKLFF

J gene: TRBJ2-1
V gene: TRBV24-1
CDR3 protein: CATSVSSGIGNEQFF

J gene: TRBJ1-3
V gene: TRBV7-2
CDR3 protein: CASSSDRSSGNTIYF

J gene: TRBJ1-4
V gene: TRBV5-1
CDR3 protein: CASSFSGTGNEKLFF

J gene: TRBJ2-7
V gene: TRBV29-1
CDR3 protein: CSVEASGQGYSYEQYF